The entry below describes one T cell receptor beta chain. Its antigen is not identified. This CDR3 has 15 residues. Trimming cost V 4 bases and J 3 bases; bases outside gene matches: 6. Germline V gene data show CDR1 as MNHEY and CDR2 as SVGAGI. 60 Vbeta and 13 Jbeta primers were used in PCR. Here immunoSEQ multiplex PCR was the method, and the copy in TCRdb shows in-frame clones only, minus some. The sample includes roughly 100,000 clones, 80% to 90% of them seen just once. This entry comes from a study of cytomegalovirus exposure and HLA in healthy donors. As for the study in general: As released early, the data held roughly 85 million unique TCRs from HLA-typed donors. Study-level points and caveats: The study listed approximately 160 cytomegalovirus-associated TCR beta chains.

This receptor was taken from a man aged 50 to 60 in good health and CMV-seronegative. V gene TRBV6-5 combines with J gene TRBJ1-1; 9 nucleotides agree with TRBD1. The sample was PBMCs. Here the CDR3 reads CASSSLRQGDTEAFF. Here the CDR3 DNA reads TGTGCCAGCAGTTCCCTACGACAGGGGGACACTGAAGCTTTCTTT.